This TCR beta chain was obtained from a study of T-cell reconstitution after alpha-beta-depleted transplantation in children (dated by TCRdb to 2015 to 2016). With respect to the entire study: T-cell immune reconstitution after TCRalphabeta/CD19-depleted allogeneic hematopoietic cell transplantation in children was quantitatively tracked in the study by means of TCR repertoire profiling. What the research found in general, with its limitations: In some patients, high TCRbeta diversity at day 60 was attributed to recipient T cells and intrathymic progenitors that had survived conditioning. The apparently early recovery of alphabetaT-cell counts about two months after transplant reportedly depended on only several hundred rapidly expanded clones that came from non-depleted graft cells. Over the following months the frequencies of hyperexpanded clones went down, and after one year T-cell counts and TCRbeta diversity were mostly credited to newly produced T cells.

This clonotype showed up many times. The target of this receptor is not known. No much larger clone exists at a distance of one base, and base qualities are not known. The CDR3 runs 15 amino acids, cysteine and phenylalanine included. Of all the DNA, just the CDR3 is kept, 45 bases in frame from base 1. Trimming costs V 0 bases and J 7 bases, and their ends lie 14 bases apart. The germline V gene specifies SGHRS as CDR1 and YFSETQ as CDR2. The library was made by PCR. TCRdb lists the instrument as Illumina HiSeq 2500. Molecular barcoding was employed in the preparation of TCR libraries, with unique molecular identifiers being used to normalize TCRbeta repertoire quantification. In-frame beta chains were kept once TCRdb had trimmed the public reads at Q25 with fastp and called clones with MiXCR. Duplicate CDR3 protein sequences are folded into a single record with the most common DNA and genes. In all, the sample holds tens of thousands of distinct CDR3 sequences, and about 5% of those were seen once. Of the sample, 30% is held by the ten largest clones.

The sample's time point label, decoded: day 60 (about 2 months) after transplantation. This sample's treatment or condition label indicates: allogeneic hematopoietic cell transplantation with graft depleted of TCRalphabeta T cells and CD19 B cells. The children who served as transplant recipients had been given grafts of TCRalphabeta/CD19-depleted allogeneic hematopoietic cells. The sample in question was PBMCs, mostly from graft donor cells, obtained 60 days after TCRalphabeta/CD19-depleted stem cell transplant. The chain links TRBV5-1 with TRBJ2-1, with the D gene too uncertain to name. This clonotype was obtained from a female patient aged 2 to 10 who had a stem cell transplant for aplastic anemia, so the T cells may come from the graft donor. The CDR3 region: CASSLEGWRSNEQFF. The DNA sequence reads TGCGCCAGCAGCTTGGAGGGTTGGCGTAGTAATGAGCAGTTCTTC.